The entry below gives a single T cell receptor (beta chain) sequence along with its context. This clone is a singleton in its sample. Its antigen is currently not known. The input lacks base qualities; no much larger clone sits a single base away. Inclusive of the bounding cysteine and phenylalanine, the CDR3 is 17 residues long. Solely the CDR3 DNA is kept, with 51 bases framed from the first base. Trimming removed 0 bases from V and 7 bases from J; the gene matches leave 9 bases unexplained. Per the germline V gene, SGHAT is the CDR1 and FQNNGV is the CDR2. TCRbeta CDR3 regions were amplified from genomic DNA using the immunoSEQ Assay, a bias-controlled multiplex PCR. The authors' pipeline ran thus. Within the assay, amplification of reference gene primers was used to estimate how many nucleated cells each sample contained. Sequence reads were collapsed and filtered to measure the absolute abundance of every unique TCRbeta CDR3 rearrangement. For each sample, productive Simpson clonality was calculated as the square root of Simpson's diversity index over productive rearrangements. Here the immuneACCESS table is served through TCRdb, limited to in-frame sequences with V and J called. Missing clones are a known gap in these copies; in checked studies unresolved V genes cover under half, and the rest lacks a known reason. That table supplies the V and J calls and clone size; D and trimming were determined from the DNA. This sample holds under 250,000 clones; 92% were observed only once. The top ten constitute over 0.75% of the sample.

The data belong to a study of blood T cell repertoires in COVID-19 (dated by TCRdb to 2020 to 2021). In the study overall: Samples covering the acute and convalescent phases of COVID-19 were provided by collaborators in the United States, Italy and Spain. The material from the prospective study consisted of cDNA or gDNA derived from T cells, B-cell-depleted T cells, or PBMCs. The dataset comprised deeply sampled blood TCRbeta repertoires from subjects exposed to, actively infected with, or recovered from COVID-19. The repertoires were released in a freely available public database intended as a resource for research on the immune response to SARS-CoV-2. The samples were drawn from two sources: the first 160 participants of the ongoing ImmuneRACE study, and fewer than 1,500 subjects contributed by 6 global collaborators. Sample metadata almost always included a de-identified subject ID, COVID-19 status, age in years and sex. Where available, HLA class I and class II types were taken from metadata supplied by the sample provider and were not determined by assay-based typing. The research as a whole found: The amount of clinical and demographic metadata varied by source and participant and was provided uncurated.

At one collaborating source in Seattle, patients were enrolled during active infection and were followed longitudinally through the course of disease. Collaborating institutions collected whole blood in K2EDTA tubes following their own protocols. For TCRbeta analysis, collaborator samples were shipped as frozen whole blood, as isolated PBMCs, or as DNA extracted from either sample type. The clonotype was recovered from a man aged 60 to 75 with COVID-19, enrolled during active disease. Sequencing input: peripheral blood. This chain is built from TRBV11-2 and TRBJ1-6, with TRBD1 matching 7 junction bases. The nucleotides are TGTGCCAGCAGCTTAGATCCGGGCAGGGGGACAAATTCACCCCTCCACTTT. Translation gives CASSLDPGRGTNSPLHF.